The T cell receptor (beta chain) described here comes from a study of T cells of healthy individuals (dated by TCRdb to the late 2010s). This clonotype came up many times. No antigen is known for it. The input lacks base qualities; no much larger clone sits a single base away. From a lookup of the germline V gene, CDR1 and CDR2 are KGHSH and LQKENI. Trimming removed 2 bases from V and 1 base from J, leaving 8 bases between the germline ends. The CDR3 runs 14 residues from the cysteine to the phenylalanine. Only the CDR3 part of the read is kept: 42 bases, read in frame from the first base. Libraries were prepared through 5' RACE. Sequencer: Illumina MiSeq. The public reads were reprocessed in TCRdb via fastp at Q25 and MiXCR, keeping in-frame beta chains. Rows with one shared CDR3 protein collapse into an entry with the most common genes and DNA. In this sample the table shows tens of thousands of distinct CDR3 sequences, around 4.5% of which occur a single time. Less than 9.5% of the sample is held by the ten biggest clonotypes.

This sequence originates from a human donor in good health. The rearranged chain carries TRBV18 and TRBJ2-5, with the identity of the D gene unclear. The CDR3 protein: CASSPGSLQETQYF. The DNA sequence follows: TGTGCCAGCTCACCAGGTAGTCTCCAAGAGACCCAGTACTTC.